These T cell receptor beta chains were read from a single sample in a study of blood T cells in healthy people across ages. TCRdb fed the 5' RACE reads into MiXCR, producing one record per CDR3 protein. The sample holds roughly 930,000 distinct CDR3 sequences; roughly 48% are singletons and the top ten take roughly 13%. The source material was blood. These TCRs come from a man aged 25-45 years in good health. The CDR3 runs from the conserved cysteine through the conserved F or W. The order of the fields is clone size, V gene, CDR3 protein. Some rows have no size entry. The others give once, few or many, or a class for an expanded clone.

>-|TRBV6-1
CATLKQGYEQYF
>few|TRBV10-3
CAISDPGTNEKLFF
>once|TRBV2
CASAAGDRANQPQHF
>-|TRBV27
CASSLLPYNEQYF
>-|TRBV7-9
CASSFPRGGSGANVLTF
>-|TRBV15
CASRGSNEKLFF
>-|TRBV6-2/TRBV6-3
CASSYLSGVHEQFF
>-|TRBV11-3
CASSPSRLALQETQYF
>-|TRBV2
CASKIRPSGGVRYEQYF
>few|TRBV7-2
CASSGTVTYGYTF
>-|TRBV19
CASSVDGIRLGNQPQHF
>-|TRBV5-1
CASSPAGDYTEAFF
>few|TRBV5-1
CASSLAPVGNTEAFF